Below are 23 T cell receptor beta chains sequenced from a single sample in a study of human T cells and chemical hapten exposure. TCRdb reprocessed the RACE reads via MiXCR and lists one record per CDR3 protein. The sample includes about 260,000 distinct CDR3 sequences, about 9.4% of them seen just once. Time point defined: pre-sensitization, week 0. Treatment noted: therapeutic diphenylcyclopropenone sensitization with weekly scalp DPC. The input for sequencing was whole blood, taken in connection with sensitization to the hapten diphenylcyclopropenone (DPC). These receptors were collected from a woman in her thirties or forties with alopecia areata. Some clones in this sample may be carry-over from other donors' samples.

A few counts support this clonotype. The genes are TRBV28 and TRBJ2-3; 10 positions match TRBD2. CDR1 is MDHEN, CDR2 SYDVKM, per germline. This CDR3 is 18 amino acids long. The V and J ends lost 5 bases and 2 bases, in that order; junction bases with no gene match: 13. CDR3 in DNA: TGTGCCAGCAGTCTTATTGTTACTAGCGGGATATACACAGATACGCAGTATTTT. Amino acids: CASSLIVTSGIYTDTQYF.

This clonotype was counted between two and nine times. This rearrangement joins TRBV5-5 to TRBJ2-2; D possibly corresponds to TRBD1 (6 bases). The ends were cut back, 1 base at V and 4 bases at J, with 11 bases in the middle. The CDR3 runs to 15 residues. Germline loops: CDR1 SGHKS, CDR2 YYEKEE (reference sequence). The CDR3 DNA reads as TGTGCCAGCAGCTTGTCACAGGGCGGCACCGGGGAGCTGTTTTTT. It encodes CASSLSQGGTGELFF.

The chain links TRBV20-1 to TRBJ2-7; D might be TRBD1 (5 bases). From germline, CDR1 is DFQATT and CDR2 SNEGSKA (reference sequence). The CDR3 extends over 12 amino acids. Trimming removed 3 bases at V and 6 bases at J, with 12 bases between. The CDR3 nucleotides are TGCAGTGCTAGTAGGGGAAGTTTCGAGCAGTACTTC. Translated: CSASRGSFEQYF.

This chain uses TRBV7-9 with TRBJ1-1, with D uncertain. The V gene lost 2 bases and the J gene lost 4 bases, with 20 bases spanning the gap. Germline V CDR1 and CDR2: SEHNR, FQNEAQ (reference sequence). This CDR3 is 17 amino acids long. The CDR3 spells CASSLSLVGARGTEAFF. CDR3 in DNA: TGTGCCAGCAGCTTATCCCTGGTCGGAGCCCGGGGCACTGAAGCTTTCTTT.

This clonotype was picked up a small number of times. This chain joins TRBV27 and TRBJ2-7; TRBD2 agrees at 8 bases. The CDR3 length is 13 residues. Germline CDR1 is MNHEY and CDR2 is SMNVEV (reference sequence). The junction had 3 bases not matched to a gene; V was cut back by 3 bases and J by 5 bases. CDR3: CASSFSGRNEQYF. CDR3 bases: TGTGCCAGCAGTTTCAGCGGGAGAAACGAGCAGTACTTC.

This clonotype was seen only a few times. The genes are TRBV18 and TRBJ2-7, with a tentative D call TRBD1 (5 bases). This CDR3 region has 15 residues. V dropped 3 bases and J dropped 3 bases, with 15 bases sitting between them. Per germline, CDR1 KGHSH and CDR2 LQKENI. CDR3 in amino acids: CASSPLDSTYYEQYF. As DNA, the CDR3 is TGTGCCAGCTCACCCCTTGACAGTACGTACTACGAGCAGTACTTC.

The chain joins TRBV7-2 to TRBJ2-3, with D possibly TRBD2 on 6 matching bases. V lost 1 base and J 4 bases, leaving 15 bases between the germline ends. Germline loops: CDR1 SGHTA, CDR2 FQGNSA. The CDR3 covers 16 residues. Written as DNA, the CDR3 is TGTGCCAGCAGCTTAGGCCCGAAGCGCGGGGCAGATACGCAGTATTTT. Residues: CASSLGPKRGADTQYF. Drawing the rest from reference TRBV7-2 and TRBJ2-3, the complete variable domain is GAGVSQSPSNKVTEKGKDVELRCDPISGHTALYWYRQSLGQGLEFLIYFQGNSAPDKSGLPSDRFSAERTGGSVSTLTIQRTQQEDSAVYLCASSLGPKRGADTQYFGPGTRLTVL.

V is TRBV28 and J is TRBJ1-3; D unresolved. This CDR3 has 13 residues. Germline CDR1 and CDR2: MDHEN and SYDVKM. Trimming cost V 3 bases and J 4 bases, with 7 bases left between them. The CDR3 is CASSFPSGNTIYF. The DNA of the CDR3 is TGTGCCAGCAGTTTTCCATCCGGAAACACCATATATTTT.

This clonotype occurred a few times. The chain combines TRBV6-5 with TRBJ1-5, with D tentatively TRBD1 (5 bases). Germline CDR1 reads MNHEY; CDR2 reads SVGAGI. With 0 bases removed from V and 4 bases from J, the gap between germline ends came to 10 bases. There are 15 residues in the CDR3. The CDR3 loop is CASSYSMGDNQPQHF. The CDR3 coding sequence is TGTGCCAGCAGTTACTCGATGGGGGATAATCAGCCCCAGCATTTT.

The chain joins TRBV29-1 to TRBJ1-2; D possibly corresponds to TRBD1 (6 bases). CDR1 and CDR2 from the germline V gene are SQVTM and ANQGSEA. The V end lost 3 bases, the J end lost 3 bases, and 14 bases lay between the germline ends. The CDR3 has 14 residues. The CDR3 DNA reads TGCAGCGTTGATGACTCTACAGGGTACTATGGCTACACCTTC. This sequence encodes CSVDDSTGYYGYTF.

This clonotype has a count of ten or more. This rearrangement joins TRBV20-1 to TRBJ1-5, with a possible D match to TRBD1 (6 bases). Germline CDR1 reads DFQATT; CDR2 reads SNEGSKA (reference sequence). The CDR3 is made up of 14 amino acids. V was cut by 6 bases and J by 3 bases, with 15 bases left in between. Written as DNA, the CDR3 is TGCAGTGCGCCACAGGGAGGGCCCAATCAGCCCCAGCATTTT. It translates to CSAPQGGPNQPQHF.

This clonotype was observed at least ten times. Here the CDR3 reads CASTSGIFGTGNTIYF. CDR3 in DNA: TGTGCCAGCACTTCCGGGATATTTGGAACTGGAAACACCATATATTTT. The V call is TRBV9, the J call TRBJ1-3, with no clear D. CDR3 size: 16 residues. V lost 6 bases and J 2 bases, leaving 18 bases between the germline ends. Germline V gene lookup returns CDR1 SGDLS and CDR2 YYNGEE.

There are many counts of this clonotype. The chain is built from TRBV5-4 and TRBJ2-7; TRBD1 matches 10 bases. Trimming removed 1 base from V and 5 bases from J; junction bases left unmatched: 3. Germline loops: CDR1 SGHNT, CDR2 YYREEE (reference sequence). This CDR3 has 14 amino acids. The CDR3 protein is CASSLPGQGNEQYF. The DNA for the CDR3 is TGTGCCAGCAGCTTGCCGGGACAGGGGAACGAGCAGTACTTC.

This clonotype was observed a few times. The V and J genes are TRBV7-9 and TRBJ2-1; 11 bases match TRBD2. Germline-derived CDR1 and CDR2 are SEHNR and FQNEAQ (reference sequence). This CDR3 is built from 17 residues. The V segment lost 5 bases and the J segment 5 bases; nucleotides outside the gene matches: 11. The CDR3 sequence: CASSPGGLAGGDNEQFF. CDR3 sequence (DNA): TGTGCCAGCAGCCCAGGCGGCCTAGCGGGGGGTGACAATGAGCAGTTCTTC.

This clonotype was detected ten times or more. V is TRBV10-3 and J is TRBJ2-1; TRBD2 is a possible D gene (6 bases). Trimming pared 4 bases from V and 6 bases from J, leaving 10 bases between. This CDR3 spans 13 amino acids. Looked up from germline, CDR1 is ENHRY and CDR2 is SYGVKD. The CDR3 protein is CAISGGTFNEQFF. CDR3 coding DNA: TGTGCCATCAGTGGGGGGACTTTCAATGAGCAGTTCTTC.

This clonotype appeared a few times. The chain uses TRBV14 and TRBJ2-6; 7 nucleotides align to TRBD1. V lost 5 bases to trimming and J lost 0 bases; unmatched junction nucleotides: 7. There are 17 residues in the CDR3. Per the germline V gene, CDR1 is SGHDN and CDR2 is FVKESK. CDR3 amino acids: CASSAPGQLSGANVLTF. Here the CDR3 DNA reads TGTGCCAGCAGCGCACCGGGACAGCTCTCTGGGGCCAACGTCCTGACTTTC. The full variable domain, completed using reference TRBV14 and TRBJ2-6, is EAGVTQFPSHSVIEKGQTVTLRCDPISGHDNLYWYRRVMGKEIKFLLHFVKESKQDESGMPNNRFLAERTGGTYSTLKVQPAELEDSGVYFCASSAPGQLSGANVLTFGAGSRLTVL.

In its sample, this clonotype was seen a few times. The V gene is TRBV24-1, the J gene TRBJ2-1; D gene uncertain. The V gene's germline CDR1 is KGHDR and CDR2 SFDVKD. There are 11 residues in the CDR3. Between the trimmed V and J ends, which lost 5 bases and 9 bases, there was a span of 7 bases. The CDR3 sequence is CATSVFGEQFF. In DNA, the CDR3 is TGTGCCACCAGTGTCTTTGGTGAGCAGTTCTTC.

There are a few counts of this clonotype. The gene calls are TRBV6-5 and TRBJ2-7; the match to TRBD2 covers 8 bases. The CDR3 is 15 amino acids. V lost 4 bases, J lost 4 bases, and 9 bases stayed unmatched. Germline CDR1 and CDR2: MNHEY and SVGAGI. CDR3 loop: CASSWGSGAGYEQYF. The CDR3 bases are TGTGCCAGCAGTTGGGGTAGCGGGGCGGGGTACGAGCAGTACTTC.

Ten or more counts support this clonotype. The chain employs TRBV28 and TRBJ2-7; D may be TRBD2 (6 bases). This CDR3 is 14 amino acids long. CDR1 MDHEN and CDR2 SYDVKM come from the germline V gene. Trimming shortened V by 1 base and J by 3 bases, and 10 bases separated the two germline ends. The CDR3 coding sequence is TGTGCCAGCAGTTTATATAGGGGAGGCTACGAGCAGTACTTC. Its translation: CASSLYRGGYEQYF.

This clonotype appeared a single time. The chain employs TRBV27 and TRBJ1-1; the match to TRBD1 covers 12 bases. J was trimmed by 4 bases and V by 8 bases; bases with no gene match: 14. The CDR3 length is 17 residues. Germline CDR1 is MNHEY and CDR2 is SMNVEV (reference sequence). The CDR3, as DNA: TGTGCCAGCGGTATAGGGACAGGGGGCGCAAGGACCACTGAAGCTTTCTTT. Encoded protein: CASGIGTGGARTTEAFF.

This clonotype has a handful of counts. The chain recombines TRBV7-9 with TRBJ1-4, with TRBD1 matching over 7 bases. From germline, CDR1 is SEHNR and CDR2 FQNEAQ (reference sequence). With V trimmed by 5 bases and J by 7 bases, 1 base remained unmatched. The CDR3 is 12 amino acids. The CDR3 DNA sequence: TGTGCCAGCAGCCAGGGGGGTGAAAAACTGTTTTTT. This translates into CASSQGGEKLFF.

This sequence joins TRBV5-4 and TRBJ2-1; TRBD2 matches 10 bases. Germline loops: CDR1 SGHNT, CDR2 YYREEE (reference sequence). The V and J ends lost 4 bases and 7 bases, in that order; junction bases with no gene match: 11. This CDR3 has 16 amino acids. The CDR3 region has the DNA TGTGCCAGCAGCCCCGTTCGAGCGGGAGGGAAGAATGAGCAGTTCTTC. This codes for CASSPVRAGGKNEQFF.

This chain links TRBV7-2 with TRBJ2-2, with a possible D match to TRBD1 (7 bases). V was shortened by 1 base and J by 7 bases, with 16 bases between the two germline ends. The CDR3 sequence is 16 residues long. The germline V gene encodes CDR1 SGHTA and CDR2 FQGNSA. The CDR3 DNA reads TGTGCCAGCAGCTTAGTGACGCAGGGGGGTGGCGGGGAGCTGTTTTTT. The encoded protein is CASSLVTQGGGGELFF. The variable domain in full, with the rest retrieved from reference TRBV7-2 and TRBJ2-2, is GAGVSQSPSNKVTEKGKDVELRCDPISGHTALYWYRQSLGQGLEFLIYFQGNSAPDKSGLPSDRFSAERTGGSVSTLTIQRTQQEDSAVYLCASSLVTQGGGGELFFGEGSRLTVL.